The 31 T cell receptor beta chains below were found in one sample sequenced in a study of response to subunit inactivated influenza vaccine. TCRdb ran MiXCR on the RT-PCR reads and lists one entry per CDR3 protein. The profile shows 500,000 to 600,000 distinct CDR3 sequences, approximately 15% of them singletons. The sequencing used CD4+ T cells sorted from PBMCs, collected around 25 months after vaccination. All receptors come from a man in his fifties or sixties who received an inactivated influenza vaccine.

This clonotype was picked up a small number of times. The rearrangement joins TRBV27 to TRBJ1-3; 8 bases agree with TRBD1. Germline V gene data show CDR1 as MNHEY and CDR2 as SMNVEV (reference sequence). The J segment lost 0 bases and the V segment lost 6 bases, leaving 4 bases of the junction unmatched. The CDR3 has 15 amino acids. DNA of the CDR3: TGTGCCAGCAGCAAAACAGGGGGCTCTGGAAACACCATATATTTT. It translates to CASSKTGGSGNTIYF.

The chain is built from TRBV5-5 and TRBJ2-3; the D is unclear. Germline CDR1 SGHKS, CDR2 YYEKEE (reference sequence). Trimming removed 3 bases from V and 0 bases from J, with 11 bases in between. This CDR3 comprises 15 residues. CDR3 protein: CASSYTTRSTDTQYF. CDR3 nucleotides: TGTGCCAGCAGCTACACGACACGTAGCACAGATACGCAGTATTTT.

This clonotype has ten or more counts. This CDR3 is CASRPTSGRAFGELFF. In DNA form, the CDR3 reads TGTGCCAGCAGACCCACTAGCGGGAGGGCCTTCGGGGAGCTGTTTTTT. The V gene is TRBV27, the J gene TRBJ2-2; 13 positions agree with TRBD2. CDR3 length: 16 amino acids. CDR1 is MNHEY, CDR2 SMNVEV, per germline (reference sequence). V gave up 6 bases and J gave up 7 bases; unmatched junction bases: 8.

This chain connects TRBV20-1 to TRBJ1-2; 7 nucleotides match TRBD1. The CDR3 length is 13 residues. V gave up 5 bases and J gave up 5 bases; unmatched junction bases: 8. Germline V gene sequence: CDR1 DFQATT, CDR2 SNEGSKA (reference sequence). Written as DNA, the CDR3 is TGCAGTGCTCCCAGGACAGGCGGATATGGCTACACCTTC. Translated: CSAPRTGGYGYTF.

This clonotype has a single count. The CDR3 is CASSSRRTNSPLHF. The CDR3 DNA follows: TGTGCCAGCAGCTCGCGACGGACTAATTCACCCCTCCACTTT. V and J are TRBV11-1 and TRBJ1-6; D gene ambiguous. In germline, CDR1 is SGHAT, CDR2 FQDESV (reference sequence). This CDR3 is 14 amino acids long. The germline V and J ends were trimmed by 4 bases and 6 bases, with 10 bases remaining between them.

This clonotype was picked up a small number of times. The chain combines TRBV28 with TRBJ2-7; the D is unclear. Germline values: CDR1 MDHEN, CDR2 SYDVKM. The CDR3 extends over 16 amino acids. V dropped 2 bases and J dropped 0 bases, with 14 bases sitting between them. DNA for the CDR3: TGTGCCAGCAGTTTAAGGTCCATCCCGCTCTCCTACGAGCAGTACTTC. Its protein product is CASSLRSIPLSYEQYF.

The genes are TRBV4-3 and TRBJ1-6; D unresolved. CDR1 and CDR2 from the germline V gene are LGHNA and YSLEER. V was cut by 4 bases and J by 13 bases, with 14 bases left in between. CDR3 size: 13 residues. The chain's CDR3 is CASSRQLGSPLHF. Here the CDR3 DNA reads TGCGCCAGCAGCCGGCAGCTAGGGTCTCCCCTCCACTTT.

As for this clonotype: A junction end diverges from the germline sequence, so it may reflect a read error. The chain links TRBV4-1 to TRBJ2-5, with 14 positions matching TRBD2. Germline V gives CDR1 MGHRA, CDR2 YSYEKL. The CDR3 runs to 19 residues. CDR3 amino acids: CASSQGASGLAGGQDTQYF. The CDR3 DNA reads as TGCGCCAGCAGCCAAGGGGCCTCCGGACTAGCGGGGGGCCAAGATACCCAGTACTTC.

This clonotype has more than one count but fewer than ten. The J gene is TRBJ1-5, the V gene TRBV20-1; D uncertain. Germline V gene sequence: CDR1 DFQATT, CDR2 SNEGSKA (reference sequence). The CDR3 runs 13 residues. V dropped 6 bases and J dropped 3 bases, with 12 bases sitting between them. Here the CDR3 reads CSAAPQYNQPQHF. In DNA form, the CDR3 reads TGCAGTGCAGCCCCCCAGTACAATCAGCCCCAGCATTTT.

This clonotype was seen only a few times. The chain recombines TRBV5-1 with TRBJ2-7, with D uncertain. This CDR3 comprises 15 residues. Germline loops: CDR1 SGHRS, CDR2 YFSETQ. Trimming shortened V by 2 bases and J by 0 bases, and 12 bases separated the two germline ends. The CDR3 sequence is CASSFMAQSSYEQYF. CDR3 in DNA: TGCGCCAGCAGCTTCATGGCGCAGAGCTCCTACGAGCAGTACTTC.

This clonotype was detected a few times. The chain has TRBV20-1 and TRBJ2-2, with 8 bases matching TRBD1. The germline V gene encodes CDR1 DFQATT and CDR2 SNEGSKA (reference sequence). There are 15 residues in the CDR3. The J segment lost 3 bases and the V segment lost 4 bases, leaving 7 bases of the junction unmatched. The CDR3 region is CSATRQGLDTGELFF. As DNA, the CDR3 is TGCAGTGCTACCCGACAGGGGTTGGACACCGGGGAGCTGTTTTTT.

This clonotype was counted at least ten times. This chain links TRBV5-1 with TRBJ2-2; a possible D gene is TRBD1 (6 bases). CDR1 is SGHRS, CDR2 YFSETQ, per germline. Trimming cost V 2 bases and J 4 bases, with 12 bases left between them. This CDR3 is built from 15 residues. The CDR3 region has the DNA TGCGCCAGCAGCTTTAACAGGGCGGCCACCGGGGAGCTGTTTTTT. Protein sequence: CASSFNRAATGELFF. The full variable domain, with the rest looked up from reference TRBV5-1 and TRBJ2-2, is KAGVTQTPRYLIKTRGQQVTLSCSPISGHRSVSWYQQTPGQGLQFLFEYFSETQRNKGNFPGRFSGRQFSNSRSEMNVSTLELGDSALYLCASSFNRAATGELFFGEGSRLTVL.

The table lists this clonotype with a few counts. J is TRBJ2-1 and V is TRBV20-1, with D possibly TRBD1 on 6 matching bases. Germline lookup yields CDR1 DFQATT and CDR2 SNEGSKA (reference sequence). The germline V and J ends were trimmed by 8 bases and 8 bases, with 25 bases remaining between them. The CDR3 loop spans 15 amino acids. This CDR3 is CSTLGAYSAKDEQFF. CDR3 sequence (DNA): TGCAGTACTTTGGGGGCGTACAGCGCTAAAGATGAGCAGTTCTTC.

This clonotype was found many times. The gene calls are TRBV7-2 and TRBJ2-7; D perhaps matches TRBD2 (6 bases). Germline V gives CDR1 SGHTA, CDR2 FQGNSA. V lost 1 base and J lost 5, with 12 bases in between. This CDR3 is 14 amino acids long. The CDR3 here is CASSLESGGNEQYF. The CDR3 nucleotides read TGTGCCAGCAGCTTAGAATCAGGCGGGAACGAGCAGTACTTC.

This clonotype came up a few times. The J gene is TRBJ2-7, the V gene TRBV6-1; perhaps TRBD1 as D (5 bases). This CDR3 is 16 amino acids long. Germline CDR1 MNHNS, CDR2 SASEGT. V lost 7 bases and J 7 bases, leaving 26 bases between the germline ends. The DNA of the CDR3 is TGTGCCAGCACCGCGACACTTGTGACAGCCATCGGGGAGCAGTACTTC. This sequence encodes CASTATLVTAIGEQYF.

This clonotype was recorded at least ten times. The chain is built from TRBV6-2 or TRBV6-3 and TRBJ1-2; D is undetermined. Germline V gene lookup returns CDR1 MNHEY and CDR2 SVGEGT. V lost 0 bases and J 0 bases, leaving 11 bases between the germline ends. The CDR3 sequence is 16 residues long. DNA for the CDR3: TGTGCCAGCAGTTACTCGAAAGGGCAGACTAACTATGGCTACACCTTC. Translation gives CASSYSKGQTNYGYTF.

The chain employs TRBV18 and TRBJ2-3; 11 positions match TRBD2. Germline trimming cut 2 bases from V and 0 bases from J; bases unmatched to any gene: 10. CDR1 is KGHSH, CDR2 LQKENI, per germline. CDR3 size: 19 residues. The CDR3 spells CASSPRLAGGPPSTDTQYF. CDR3 in DNA: TGTGCCAGCTCACCAAGGCTAGCGGGAGGTCCACCCAGCACAGATACGCAGTATTTT.

The chain is built from TRBV7-9 and TRBJ2-1; the D gene is possibly TRBD2 (5 bases). The CDR3 totals 13 residues. V was cut by 7 bases and J by 5 bases, with 12 bases left in between. Germline V CDR1 and CDR2: SEHNR, FQNEAQ (reference sequence). In DNA form, the CDR3 reads TGTGCCAGCACCAGGATCGGGGACAATGAGCAGTTCTTC. Protein: CASTRIGDNEQFF.

Only one count was recorded for this clonotype. The rearrangement links TRBV25-1 to TRBJ2-1, with TRBD2 matching over 7 bases. V shed 2 bases, J shed 8 bases, and the junction held 15 bases outside the gene matches. Germline lookup yields CDR1 MGHDK and CDR2 SYGVNS. The CDR3 sequence is 17 residues long. The CDR3 region has the DNA TGTGCCAGCAGTGAACGCCCCGGCGGACTAGTTAGCGATGAGCAGTTCTTC. Protein: CASSERPGGLVSDEQFF. Full variable domain (rest looked up from reference TRBV25-1 and TRBJ2-1): EADIYQTPRYLVIGTGKKITLECSQTMGHDKMYWYQQDPGMELHLIHYSYGVNSTEKGDLSSESTVSRIRTEHFPLTLESARPSHTSQYLCASSERPGGLVSDEQFFGPGTRLTVL.

This clonotype was counted at least ten times. The V call is TRBV12-3 or TRBV12-4, the J call TRBJ2-7; D is possibly TRBD1 or TRBD2 (5 bases each). V lost 5 bases and J 4 bases, leaving 12 bases between the germline ends. The CDR3 loop spans 13 amino acids. Written as DNA, the CDR3 is TGTGCCAGCAGTCCGGGACGGATTTACGAGCAGTACTTC. Protein: CASSPGRIYEQYF.

This chain joins TRBV20-1 and TRBJ1-2, with a possible D match to TRBD1 (6 bases). CDR3 length: 13 amino acids. The ends were cut back, 0 bases at V and 8 bases at J, with 13 bases in the middle. The germline V gene has CDR1 DFQATT and CDR2 SNEGSKA (reference sequence). The chain's CDR3 is CSARDLQGLGYTF. The CDR3 DNA reads as TGCAGTGCTAGAGATTTACAGGGTTTGGGCTACACCTTC.

At least ten counts were recorded for this clonotype. The chain employs TRBV29-1 and TRBJ2-2; D is uncertain. Germline CDR1 reads SQVTM; CDR2 reads ANQGSEA. The V gene lost 6 bases and the J gene lost 5 bases, with 22 bases spanning the gap. The CDR3 has 16 amino acids. The CDR3 spells CSVIQNPGPTTGELFF. CDR3 nucleotide sequence: TGCAGCGTAATACAAAATCCCGGACCAACTACCGGGGAGCTGTTTTTT.

V is TRBV27 and J is TRBJ1-1; D ambiguous. Trimming left V 3 bases short and J 3 bases short, with 11 bases between. The CDR3 spans 14 residues. Looked up from germline, CDR1 is MNHEY and CDR2 is SMNVEV (reference sequence). The CDR3 nucleotides read TGTGCCAGCAGTTTGGTGCGGACGGACACTGAAGCTTTCTTT. Protein: CASSLVRTDTEAFF.

This chain joins TRBV20-1 and TRBJ2-5, with D perhaps matching TRBD1 or TRBD2 (5 bases each). Germline CDR1 is DFQATT and CDR2 is SNEGSKA (reference sequence). V was trimmed by 3 bases and J by 3 bases, leaving 17 bases between them. The CDR3 has 15 amino acids. The CDR3 sequence: CSASGHGGREETQYF. CDR3 sequence (DNA): TGCAGTGCTAGCGGACACGGTGGGCGGGAAGAGACCCAGTACTTC.

This clonotype has only a few counts. The chain links TRBV29-1 to TRBJ1-5; 10 bases agree with TRBD1. Germline V CDR1 and CDR2: SQVTM, ANQGSEA. The CDR3 is 14 amino acids. V shed 4 bases, J shed 6 bases, and the junction held 6 bases outside the gene matches. Here the CDR3 DNA reads TGCAGCGTTGGACAGGGGGCGAATGGTCAGCCCCAGCATTTT. Translation gives CSVGQGANGQPQHF.

This clonotype was counted only a few times. The rearrangement links TRBV6-5 to TRBJ1-3, with D unresolved. Germline V gives CDR1 MNHEY, CDR2 SVGAGI. The V end lost 0 bases, the J end lost 2 bases, and 5 bases lay between the germline ends. The CDR3 has 14 residues. This chain's CDR3 is CASSYSRAGNTIYF. CDR3 in DNA: TGTGCCAGCAGTTACTCCAGAGCTGGAAACACCATATATTTT.

This clonotype was counted a single time. At one of its ends the junction is not consistent with the germline gene, which may arise from a read error. The chain combines TRBV7-9 with TRBJ1-6, with D maybe TRBD1 (6 bases). The CDR3 consists of 15 residues. Per the germline V gene, CDR1 is SEHNR and CDR2 is FQNEAQ (reference sequence). The CDR3 DNA follows: TGTGCCAGCAGCTTAGAGGGGGGCCGTGATTCCCCCCTCCACTTT. Its translation: CASSLEGGRDSPLHF. Full variable domain (missing parts from reference TRBV7-9 and TRBJ1-6): DTGVSQNPRHKITKRGQNVTFRCDPISEHNRLYWYRQTLGQGPEFLTYFQNEAQLEKSRLLSDRFSAERPKGSFSTLEIQRTEQGDSAMYLCASSLEGGRDSPLHFGNGTRLTVT.

This chain connects TRBV29-1 to TRBJ1-2; D not certain. Germline V gene lookup returns CDR1 SQVTM and CDR2 ANQGSEA. Trimming shortened V by 3 bases and J by 7 bases, and 3 bases separated the two germline ends. CDR3 length: 9 amino acids. The CDR3 here is CSVDVGYTF. CDR3 nucleotide sequence: TGCAGCGTTGATGTTGGCTACACCTTC.

The chain uses TRBV18 and TRBJ1-1, with 9 nucleotides matching TRBD1. The CDR3 loop spans 14 amino acids. Germline CDR1 is KGHSH and CDR2 is LQKENI. Trimming removed 3 bases from V and 5 bases from J; junction bases left unmatched: 4. DNA of the CDR3: TGTGCCAGCTCACCGATGACAGGGGGAACTGAAGCTTTCTTT. Translation gives CASSPMTGGTEAFF.

The rearrangement links TRBV6-1 to TRBJ2-1; D gene unclear. The CDR3 has 14 amino acids. CDR1 and CDR2 from the germline V gene are MNHNS and SASEGT. The germline V and J ends were trimmed by 0 bases and 6 bases, with 9 bases remaining between them. In nucleotides, the CDR3 is TGTGCCAGCAGTGAAGCCTCATCCCTCAATGAGCAGTTCTTC. This gives the protein CASSEASSLNEQFF.

The chain recombines TRBV7-9 with TRBJ2-1, with 11 bases aligning to TRBD1. The CDR3 has 17 residues. CDR1 SEHNR and CDR2 FQNEAQ come from the germline V gene (reference sequence). Trimming at V came to 4 bases and at J to 3 bases, leaving 8 bases not matched to a gene. The CDR3 region is CASSSTRGTGGYNEQFF. Here the CDR3 DNA reads TGTGCCAGCAGCTCCACTAGGGGGACAGGGGGCTACAATGAGCAGTTCTTC.